The 21 T cell receptor beta chains given below trace back to one sample, sequenced in a study of T cells expressing NK-cell markers. Reprocessing the 5' RACE reads, TCRdb reports a single entry for every CDR3 protein and omits DNA. The specimen's table records 500,000 or so distinct CDR3 sequences. The sequencing input was blood T cells: a sorted CD56 or NKG2C T cell subset, CD4+ or CD8+ T cells, or bulk PBMC T cells (not recorded which). All receptors come from a man between 18 and 29 years old in good health.

This chain uses TRBV6-1 with TRBJ2-3; TCRdb gives TRBD1 as the D gene, but with no DNA this cannot be confirmed. Germline V lookup: CDR1 MNHNS, CDR2 SASEGT. There are 16 residues in the CDR3. The chain's CDR3 is CASSPTLRDRANTQYF.

This chain connects TRBV25-1 to TRBJ1-4; TCRdb indicates TRBD1, and absent DNA this call remains unverified. Germline lookup yields CDR1 MGHDK and CDR2 SYGVNS. CDR3 size: 16 residues. This chain's CDR3 is CASSGSEDRARGKLFF. Combining the CDR3 with reference TRBV25-1 and TRBJ1-4 gives the whole variable domain EADIYQTPRYLVIGTGKKITLECSQTMGHDKMYWYQQDPGMELHLIHYSYGVNSTEKGDLSSESTVSRIRTEHFPLTLESARPSHTSQYLCASSGSEDRARGKLFFGSGTQLSVL.

The chain is built from TRBV29-1 and TRBJ1-5; the TCRdb D gene call, TRBD1, has no DNA to confirm it. Germline loops: CDR1 SQVTM, CDR2 ANQGSEA. The CDR3 loop spans 14 amino acids. Here the CDR3 reads CSVVDRGSNQPQHF.

This chain links TRBV6-5 with TRBJ2-1. Germline V gives CDR1 MNHEY, CDR2 SVGAGI. The CDR3 is made up of 16 amino acids. The CDR3 reads CASSYSAGASHNEQFF.

The CDR3 loop is CASSSGMYTGELFF. The V gene is TRBV5-1, the J gene TRBJ2-2. The CDR3 has 14 amino acids. Germline CDR1 SGHRS, CDR2 YFSETQ.

J is TRBJ1-1 and V is TRBV29-1. The CDR3 covers 13 residues. Germline CDR1 SQVTM, CDR2 ANQGSEA. CDR3 residues: CSVRRAADTEAFF.

The chain has TRBV29-1 and TRBJ2-3; the TCRdb D gene call, TRBD1, has no DNA to confirm it. There are 15 residues in the CDR3. CDR1 is SQVTM and CDR2 is ANQGSEA in the germline V gene. CDR3 sequence reads: CSVGQAWGSTDTQYF.

The chain employs TRBV7-9 and TRBJ2-5; the TCRdb D gene call, TRBD1, has no DNA to confirm it. This CDR3 is 14 amino acids long. Germline V gene sequence: CDR1 SEHNR, CDR2 FQNEAQ (reference sequence). CDR3 residues: CASRFGDSRGTQYF.

J is TRBJ2-2 and V is TRBV29-1; TCRdb designates TRBD2, a call that cannot be tested without DNA. CDR3 length: 14 residues. CDR1 is SQVTM, CDR2 ANQGSEA, per germline. CDR3 sequence: CSVAGLAIAGELFF.

V is TRBV7-8 and J is TRBJ1-1; TCRdb's assignment of TRBD1 cannot be checked, as there is no DNA. CDR1 and CDR2 from the germline V gene are SGHVS and FQNEAQ. The CDR3 spans 14 residues. CDR3 protein: CASSPNWKGAEAFF. Supplemented by reference TRBV7-8 and TRBJ1-1, the full variable domain reads GAGVSQSPRYKVAKRGQDVALRCDPISGHVSLFWYQQALGQGPEFLTYFQNEAQLDKSGLPSDRFFAERPEGSVSTLKIQRTQQEDSAVYLCASSPNWKGAEAFFGQGTRLTVV.

V is TRBV7-8 and J is TRBJ2-5. The germline CDR1 and CDR2 sequences are SGHVS and FQNEAQ. The CDR3 sequence is 18 residues long. The CDR3 sequence is CASSLGPPRRTYQETQYF.

The chain recombines TRBV5-8 with TRBJ1-5; TCRdb selects TRBD1, and the lack of DNA leaves this call unchecked. This CDR3 has 18 amino acids. Germline CDR1 and CDR2: SGHTS and YDEGEE. CDR3 protein: CASSSRGVDRGGNQPQHF.

This rearrangement joins TRBV6-1 to TRBJ1-3; lacking DNA, the TRBD1 call made by TCRdb goes unchecked. The CDR3 is 15 residues long. The germline V gene encodes CDR1 MNHNS and CDR2 SASEGT. CDR3 loop: CASRDRGASGNTIYF.

The V and J genes are TRBV4-2 and TRBJ2-7. The CDR3 consists of 14 residues. CDR1 is LGHNA, CDR2 YNFKEQ, per germline. The CDR3 here is CASSPETGSDEQYF.

The chain employs TRBV11-3 and TRBJ2-3; without DNA, the TCRdb call of TRBD1 cannot be checked. Germline V CDR1 and CDR2: SGHNT, YENEEA. The CDR3 is made up of 14 amino acids. Here the CDR3 reads CASSHRDSTDTQYF. The whole variable domain, filled in from reference TRBV11-3 and TRBJ2-3, reads EAGVVQSPRYKIIEKKQPVAFWCNPISGHNTLYWYLQNLGQGPELLIRYENEEAVDDSQLPKDRFSAERLKGVDSTLKIQPAELGDSAVYLCASSHRDSTDTQYFGPGTRLTVL.

The chain uses TRBV5-1 and TRBJ1-1; TCRdb returns TRBD1, unconfirmable since there is no DNA. Germline V gene data show CDR1 as SGHRS and CDR2 as YFSETQ. The CDR3 totals 14 residues. Here the CDR3 reads CASSDQKGDTEAFF.

The rearrangement links TRBV29-1 to TRBJ1-3. Germline V CDR1 and CDR2: SQVTM, ANQGSEA. The CDR3 is 12 residues long. CDR3: CSVEGGGNTIYF.

The V gene is TRBV4-2, the J gene TRBJ2-1; TCRdb outputs TRBD2, but without DNA this stays unchecked. Per the germline V gene, CDR1 is LGHNA and CDR2 is YNFKEQ. The CDR3 has 14 residues. CDR3 loop: CASSHSGTGNEQFF.

J is TRBJ2-1 and V is TRBV7-2; TCRdb outputs TRBD2, but without DNA this stays unchecked. The CDR3 is 14 residues long. Germline CDR1 SGHTA, CDR2 FQGNSA. This CDR3 reads CASSLVLAGGSKVF.

The V call is TRBV24-1, the J call TRBJ2-1. Germline V gives CDR1 KGHDR, CDR2 SFDVKD. CDR3 length equals 11 residues. CDR3 in amino acids: CATSLLDEQFF.

V usage is TRBV10-3 and J usage is TRBJ2-2; TCRdb designates TRBD1, a call that cannot be tested without DNA. From germline, CDR1 is ENHRY and CDR2 SYGVKD. This CDR3 contains 14 residues. The CDR3 spells CAIRRDMLTGELFF.